This T cell receptor (beta chain) was profiled in a study of T cell changes during pregnancy in multiple sclerosis. Trimming left V 2 bases short and J 1 base short, with 9 bases between. In germline, CDR1 is GTSNPN, CDR2 SVGIG (reference sequence). CDR3 length equals 14 residues. This table comes from immunoSEQ multiplex PCR, and its TCRdb copy is limited to in-frame clones, with some not included. The sample includes roughly 56,000 clones, about 90% seen only once; the top ten take about 0.49%. The receptor was derived from a female donor in good health, enrolled as a control in a pregnancy study. The sequencing here drew on CD4+ T cells from peripheral blood mononuclear cells, taken after pregnancy. The gene calls are TRBV30 and TRBJ2-1; D possibly corresponds to TRBD2 (6 bases). CDR3 in DNA: TGTGCCTGGAGTAGCGGAGGGTCCTACAATGAGCAGTTCTTC. Translated: CAWSSGGSYNEQFF. The variable domain in full, completed from reference TRBV30 and TRBJ2-1, reads SQTIHQWPATLVQPVGSPLSLECTVEGTSNPNLYWYRQAAGRGLQLLFYSVGIGQISSEVPQNLSASRPQDRQFILSSKKLLLSDSGFYLCAWSSGGSYNEQFFGPGTRLTVL.